This T cell receptor (beta chain) originates from a study of blood T cell repertoires in COVID-19. Study as a whole: Acute-phase and convalescent COVID-19 samples originated in the United States, Italy and Spain.

The CDR3 is 16 residues long. CDR1 LNHDA and CDR2 SQIVND come from the germline V gene (reference sequence). The ends lost 5 bases at V and 0 bases at J; junction bases unmatched: 7. All exposed participants met a person with COVID-19 within 2 weeks before entering the study. In the authors' methods: The assay estimated nucleated cells by amplifying reference gene primers. The protocol was immunoSEQ multiplex PCR, while the TCRdb copy is restricted to in-frame clones and leaves out a portion. V, J and clone size derive from that table, while D and trimming were established from the DNA sequence. In the table there are under 450,000 clones, just over 90% of which are singletons.

Sequenced: PBMCs or T cells enriched from blood (not recorded which). This chain links TRBV19 with TRBJ1-1; TRBD1 aligns across 9 bases. The origin of this receptor is a woman aged 40-49 years who had been exposed to COVID-19. The CDR3 DNA reads as TGTGCCAGTAGTTCAAGGGGACAGGGCATGAACACTGAAGCTTTCTTT. It codes for CASSSRGQGMNTEAFF. The full variable domain, in which reference TRBV19 and TRBJ1-1 provide the parts outside the CDR3, is DGGITQSPKYLFRKEGQNVTLSCEQNLNHDAMYWYRQDPGQGLRLIYYSQIVNDFQKGDIAEGYSVSREKKESFPLTVTSAQKNPTAFYLCASSSRGQGMNTEAFFGQGTRLTVV.